A selection of T cell receptor beta chains follows, all from one sample in a study of blood T cells in healthy people across ages. In TCRdb, the 5' RACE reads were re-called with MiXCR into one record per CDR3 protein. The data show approximately 810,000 distinct CDR3 sequences, about 28% seen once. Material: blood. These receptor sequences come from an elderly woman in good health. Each CDR3 is given with its conserved first and last residue. A D gene is named only where the DNA matches it firmly. The size entry is marked missing in some rows and otherwise reads once, few, many or a size class.

many | TRBD1 | TRBJ2-3 | TRBV28 | 16 | CASSPRGTGGRDTQYF | TGTGCCAGCAGTCCACGTGGGACAGGGGGTAGGGATACGCAGTATTTT
few | TRBD2 | TRBJ2-1 | TRBV7-2 | 15 | CASSARTRNRGEQFF | TGTGCCAGCAGCGCGCGGACTAGAAACCGGGGTGAGCAGTTCTTC
NA | NA | TRBJ1-4 | TRBV7-2 | 16 | CASRLGHSWQDEKLFF | TGTGCCAGCAGATTAGGGCACTCGTGGCAGGATGAAAAACTGTTTTTT
many | TRBD1 | TRBJ2-7 | TRBV2 | 13 | CASGRDSTYEQYF | TGTGCCAGCGGCCGGGACAGTACTTACGAGCAGTACTTC
NA | NA | TRBJ1-1 | TRBV5-1 | 15 | CASSLETGPNTEAFF | TGCGCCAGCAGCTTGGAAACGGGGCCGAACACTGAAGCTTTCTTT
NA | NA | TRBJ1-1 | TRBV4-2 | 15 | CASSQDLRVSTEAFF | TGTGCCAGCAGCCAAGATCTCAGGGTAAGCACTGAAGCTTTCTTT
NA | NA | TRBJ1-2 | TRBV28 | 13 | CASSYSANYGCTF | TGTGCCAGCAGTTACAGCGCTAACTATGGCTGCACCTTC
few | NA | TRBJ1-2 | TRBV12-3/TRBV12-4 | 15 | CASSTQGRRLYGYTF | TGTGCCAGCAGTACCCAGGGTAGGAGACTCTATGGCTACACCTTC
NA | TRBD1 | TRBJ2-7 | TRBV28 | 14 | CASRSGQGSMEQYF | TGTGCCAGCCGATCGGGACAGGGCAGTATGGAGCAGTACTTC
many | NA | TRBJ2-1 | TRBV20-1 | 19 | CSARALQAHPGSSYNEQFF | TGCAGTGCTAGAGCTCTGCAAGCACATCCAGGGAGCTCCTACAATGAGCAGTTCTTC
few | NA | TRBJ2-3 | TRBV6-5 | 13 | CASNPTEGGTQYF | TGTGCCAGCAACCCAACTGAGGGGGGTACGCAGTATTTT
NA | NA | TRBJ1-5 | TRBV20-1 | 15 | CSATRGGGANQPQHF | TGCAGTGCTACTAGAGGCGGGGGGGCCAATCAGCCCCAGCATTTT
NA | TRBD1 | TRBJ2-7 | TRBV7-9 | 14 | CASSAGTDWLEQYF | TGTGCCAGCAGCGCCGGGACAGATTGGCTCGAGCAGTACTTC
many | TRBD1 | TRBJ2-3 | TRBV6-5 | 15 | CASSLGQGASDTQYF | TGTGCCAGCAGTTTGGGACAGGGGGCGTCAGATACGCAGTATTTT
many | NA | TRBJ2-5 | TRBV3-1 | 15 | CASSQERMYQETQYF | TGTGCCAGCAGCCAAGAAAGAATGTACCAAGAGACCCAGTACTTC
many | TRBD2 | TRBJ2-1 | TRBV6-4 | 16 | CASKIVAGGRENEQFF | TGTGCCAGCAAGATAGTAGCGGGGGGGCGAGAAAATGAGCAGTTCTTC
NA | NA | TRBJ2-1 | TRBV19 | 14 | CASRTGSLSEEQFF | TGTGCCAGTAGGACAGGTTCCCTATCAGAGGAGCAGTTCTTC
NA | TRBD2 | TRBJ2-1 | TRBV6-2/TRBV6-3 | 14 | CASRPLAVYNEQFF | TGTGCCAGCAGGCCCCTAGCGGTTTACAATGAGCAGTTCTTC